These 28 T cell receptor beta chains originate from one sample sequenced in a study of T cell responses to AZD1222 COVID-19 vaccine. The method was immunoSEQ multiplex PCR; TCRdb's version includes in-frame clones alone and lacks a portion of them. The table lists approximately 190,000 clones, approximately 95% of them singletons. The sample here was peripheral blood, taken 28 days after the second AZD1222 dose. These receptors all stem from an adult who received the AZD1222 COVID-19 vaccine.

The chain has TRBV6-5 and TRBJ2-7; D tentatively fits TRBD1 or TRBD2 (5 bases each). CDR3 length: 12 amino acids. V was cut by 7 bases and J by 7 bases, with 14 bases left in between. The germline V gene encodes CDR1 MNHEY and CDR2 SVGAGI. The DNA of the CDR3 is TGTGCCAGCACCCCTGGGGGTGTAGAGCAGTACTTC. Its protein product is CASTPGGVEQYF.

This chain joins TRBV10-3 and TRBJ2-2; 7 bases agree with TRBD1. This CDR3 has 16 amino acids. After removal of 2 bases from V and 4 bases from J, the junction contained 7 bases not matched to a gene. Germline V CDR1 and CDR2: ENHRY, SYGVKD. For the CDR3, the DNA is TGTGCCATCAGTGAGGGGATAGGGACAGTCACCGGGGAGCTGTTTTTT. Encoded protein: CAISEGIGTVTGELFF.

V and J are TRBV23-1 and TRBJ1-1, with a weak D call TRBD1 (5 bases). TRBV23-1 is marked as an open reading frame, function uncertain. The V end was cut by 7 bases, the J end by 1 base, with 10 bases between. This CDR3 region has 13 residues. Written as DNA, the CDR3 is TGCGCCAGCAACCCGCAGGGGAACACTGAAGCTTTCTTT. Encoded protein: CASNPQGNTEAFF.

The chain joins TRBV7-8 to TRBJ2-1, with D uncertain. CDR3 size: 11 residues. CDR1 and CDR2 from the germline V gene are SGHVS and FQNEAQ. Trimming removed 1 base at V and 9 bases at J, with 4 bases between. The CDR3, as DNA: TGTGCCAGCAGCTTAGTGGGTGAGCAGTTCTTC. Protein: CASSLVGEQFF.

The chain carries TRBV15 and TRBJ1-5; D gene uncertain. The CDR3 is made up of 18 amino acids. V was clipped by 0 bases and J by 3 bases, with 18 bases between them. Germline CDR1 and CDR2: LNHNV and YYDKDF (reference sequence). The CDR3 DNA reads TGTGCCACCAGCAGAGATTATACCGGGAACACCTACAATCAGCCCCAGCATTTT. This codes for CATSRDYTGNTYNQPQHF.

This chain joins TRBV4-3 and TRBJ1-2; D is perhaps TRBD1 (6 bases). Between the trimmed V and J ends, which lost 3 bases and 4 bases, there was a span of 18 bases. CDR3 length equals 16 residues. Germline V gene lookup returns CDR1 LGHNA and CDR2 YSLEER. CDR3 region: CASSHGGGQKVYGYTF. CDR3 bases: TGCGCCAGCAGCCATGGGGGGGGACAAAAGGTCTATGGCTACACCTTC.

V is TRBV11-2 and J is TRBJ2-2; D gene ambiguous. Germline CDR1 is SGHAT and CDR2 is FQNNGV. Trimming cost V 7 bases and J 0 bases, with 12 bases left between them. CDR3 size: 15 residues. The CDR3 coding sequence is TGTGCCAGCATTTTGTATGGCCCGAACACCGGGGAGCTGTTTTTT. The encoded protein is CASILYGPNTGELFF.

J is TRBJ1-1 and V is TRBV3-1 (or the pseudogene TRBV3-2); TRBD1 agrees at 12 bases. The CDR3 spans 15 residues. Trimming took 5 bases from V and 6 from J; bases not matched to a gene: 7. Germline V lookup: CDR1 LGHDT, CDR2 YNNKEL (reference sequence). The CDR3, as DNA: TGTGCCAGCAGCGGAACGGGACAGGGGGCCGCTGAAGCTTTCTTT. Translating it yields CASSGTGQGAAEAFF.

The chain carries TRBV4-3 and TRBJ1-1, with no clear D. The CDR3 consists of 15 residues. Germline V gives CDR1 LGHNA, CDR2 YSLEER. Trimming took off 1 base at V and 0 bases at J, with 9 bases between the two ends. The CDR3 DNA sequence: TGCGCCAGCAGCCAAGGTCCGGGTATGAACACTGAAGCTTTCTTT. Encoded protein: CASSQGPGMNTEAFF.

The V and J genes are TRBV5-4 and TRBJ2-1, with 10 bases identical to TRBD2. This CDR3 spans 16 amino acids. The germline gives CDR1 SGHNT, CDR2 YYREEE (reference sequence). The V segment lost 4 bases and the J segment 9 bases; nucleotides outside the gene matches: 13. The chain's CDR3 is CASSVTAGGLGVEQFF. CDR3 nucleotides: TGTGCCAGCAGCGTCACAGCGGGGGGGTTAGGGGTTGAGCAGTTCTTC. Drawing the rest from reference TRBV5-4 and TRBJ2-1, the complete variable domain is ETGVTQSPTHLIKTRGQQVTLRCSSQSGHNTVSWYQQALGQGPQFIFQYYREEENGRGNFPPRFSGLQFPNYSSELNVNALELDDSALYLCASSVTAGGLGVEQFFGPGTRLTVL.

CDR3 protein: CASSSQLTGTGGRGTQYF. CDR3 bases: TGTGCCAGCAGCTCGCAACTAACCGGGACAGGGGGCAGAGGTACGCAGTATTTT. The gene calls are TRBV7-2 and TRBJ2-3; 12 nucleotides align to TRBD1. From germline, CDR1 is SGHTA and CDR2 FQGNSA. CDR3 length: 18 residues. After removal of 4 bases from V and 8 bases from J, the junction contained 16 bases not matched to a gene.

The CDR3 reads CATSGGAQEKLFF. In DNA form, the CDR3 reads TGTGCCACTTCCGGCGGGGCCCAGGAAAAACTGTTTTTT. This chain links TRBV10-3 with TRBJ1-4, with D perhaps matching TRBD1 (5 bases). The CDR3 is 13 amino acids. Germline CDR1 reads ENHRY; CDR2 reads SYGVKD. V was clipped by 10 bases and J by 8 bases, with 17 bases between them.

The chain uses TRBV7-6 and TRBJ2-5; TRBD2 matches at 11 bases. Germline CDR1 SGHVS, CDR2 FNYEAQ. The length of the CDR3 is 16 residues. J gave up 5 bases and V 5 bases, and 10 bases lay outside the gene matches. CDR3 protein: CASSQGFSSGGETQYF. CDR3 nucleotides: TGTGCCAGCAGCCAGGGGTTTTCTAGCGGGGGGGAGACCCAGTACTTC.

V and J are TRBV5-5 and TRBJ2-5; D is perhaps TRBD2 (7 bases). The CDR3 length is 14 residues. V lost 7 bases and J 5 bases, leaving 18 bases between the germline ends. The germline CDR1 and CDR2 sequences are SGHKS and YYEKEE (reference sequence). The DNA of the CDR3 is TGTGCCAGCCGAACCCGGGGGGCCGGGGAGACCCAGTACTTC. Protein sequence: CASRTRGAGETQYF.

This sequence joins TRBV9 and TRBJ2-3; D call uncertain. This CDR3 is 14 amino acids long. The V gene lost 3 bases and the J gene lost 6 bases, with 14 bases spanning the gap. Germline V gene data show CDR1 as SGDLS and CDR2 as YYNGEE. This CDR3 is CASSERPRMDTQYF. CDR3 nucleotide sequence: TGTGCCAGCAGCGAGAGGCCCCGAATGGATACGCAGTATTTT.

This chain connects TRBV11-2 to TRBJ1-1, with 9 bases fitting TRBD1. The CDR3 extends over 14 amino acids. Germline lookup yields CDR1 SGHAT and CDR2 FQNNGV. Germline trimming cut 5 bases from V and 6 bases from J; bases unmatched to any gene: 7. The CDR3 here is CASSMPGQGSEAFF. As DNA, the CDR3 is TGTGCCAGCAGCATGCCGGGACAGGGTTCTGAAGCTTTCTTT.

The CDR3 is CASSITMNTEAFF. The CDR3 DNA follows: TGTGCCAGTAGTATAACGATGAACACTGAAGCTTTCTTT. This chain links TRBV19 with TRBJ1-1, with D unresolved. Germline values: CDR1 LNHDA, CDR2 SQIVND (reference sequence). The V and J ends lost 2 bases and 0 bases respectively, with 4 bases between them. CDR3 length equals 13 residues.

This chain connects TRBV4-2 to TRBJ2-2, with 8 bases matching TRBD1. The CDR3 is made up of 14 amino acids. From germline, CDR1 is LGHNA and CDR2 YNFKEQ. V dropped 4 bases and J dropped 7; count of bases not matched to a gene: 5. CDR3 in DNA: TGTGCCAGCAGCCTCGGACAGGGTAGCGGGGAGCTGTTTTTT. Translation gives CASSLGQGSGELFF.

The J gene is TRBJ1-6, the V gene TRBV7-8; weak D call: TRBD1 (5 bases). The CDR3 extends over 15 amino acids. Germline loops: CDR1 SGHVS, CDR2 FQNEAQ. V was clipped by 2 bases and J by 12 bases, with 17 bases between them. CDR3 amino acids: CASSLWRKGRGPLHF. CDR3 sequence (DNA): TGTGCCAGCAGCTTATGGCGTAAGGGGAGGGGACCCCTCCACTTT.

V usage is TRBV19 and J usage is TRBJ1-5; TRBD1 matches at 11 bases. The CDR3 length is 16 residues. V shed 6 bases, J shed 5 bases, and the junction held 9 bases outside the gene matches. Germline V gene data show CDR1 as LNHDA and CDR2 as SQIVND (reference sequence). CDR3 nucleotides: TGTGCCAGTAGAAACCGGGACAGGGGGTATTATCAGCCCCAGCATTTT. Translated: CASRNRDRGYYQPQHF.

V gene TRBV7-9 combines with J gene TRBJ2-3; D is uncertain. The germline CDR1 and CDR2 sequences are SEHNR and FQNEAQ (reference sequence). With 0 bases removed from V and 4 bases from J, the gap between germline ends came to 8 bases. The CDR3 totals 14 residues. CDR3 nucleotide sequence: TGTGCCAGCAGCTTAGCCGGGTCGGCAGATACGCAGTATTTT. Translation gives CASSLAGSADTQYF.

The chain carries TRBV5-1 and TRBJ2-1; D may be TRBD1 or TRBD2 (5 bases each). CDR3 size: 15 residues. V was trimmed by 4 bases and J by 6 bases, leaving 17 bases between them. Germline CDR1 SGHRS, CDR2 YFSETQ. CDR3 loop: CASSPDAGTTNEQFF. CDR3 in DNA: TGCGCCAGCAGCCCGGACGCCGGGACGACCAATGAGCAGTTCTTC.

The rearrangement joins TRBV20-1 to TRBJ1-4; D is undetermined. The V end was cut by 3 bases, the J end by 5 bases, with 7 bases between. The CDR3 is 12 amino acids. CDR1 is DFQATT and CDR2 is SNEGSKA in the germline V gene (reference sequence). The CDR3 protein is CSASSENEKLFF. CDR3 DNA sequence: TGCAGTGCTAGTTCGGAAAATGAAAAACTGTTTTTT.

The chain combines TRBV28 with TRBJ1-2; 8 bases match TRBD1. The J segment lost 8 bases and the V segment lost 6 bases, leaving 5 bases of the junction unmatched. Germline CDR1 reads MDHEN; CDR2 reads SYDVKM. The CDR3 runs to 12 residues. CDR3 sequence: CASSRSGGGYTF. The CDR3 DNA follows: TGTGCCAGCAGCCGATCAGGGGGCGGCTACACCTTC.

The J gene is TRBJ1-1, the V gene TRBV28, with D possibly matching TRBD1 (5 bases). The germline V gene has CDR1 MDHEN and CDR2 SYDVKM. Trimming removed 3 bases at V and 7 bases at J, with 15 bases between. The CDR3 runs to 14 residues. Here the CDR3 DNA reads TGTGCCAGCAGTTTTCAATGGGGCGGGGTTGAAGCTTTCTTT. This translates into CASSFQWGGVEAFF. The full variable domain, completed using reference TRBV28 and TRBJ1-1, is DVKVTQSSRYLVKRTGEKVFLECVQDMDHENMFWYRQDPGLGLRLIYFSYDVKMKEKGDIPEGYSVSREKKERFSLILESASTNQTSMYLCASSFQWGGVEAFFGQGTRLTVV.

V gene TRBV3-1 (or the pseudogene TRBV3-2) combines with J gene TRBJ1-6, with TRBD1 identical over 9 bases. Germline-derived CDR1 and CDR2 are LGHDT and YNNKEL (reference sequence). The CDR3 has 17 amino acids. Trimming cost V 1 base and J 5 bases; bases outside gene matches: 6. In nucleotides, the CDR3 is TGTGCCAGCAGCCAAGTTGAGACAGGGGGGGATAATTCACCCCTCCACTTT. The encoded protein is CASSQVETGGDNSPLHF.

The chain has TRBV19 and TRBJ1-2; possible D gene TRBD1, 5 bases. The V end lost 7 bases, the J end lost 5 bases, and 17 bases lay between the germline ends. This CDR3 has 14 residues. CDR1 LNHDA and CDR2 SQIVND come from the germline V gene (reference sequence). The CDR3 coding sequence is TGTGCCAGTATCCCTCGGGTGGGGCGGTATGGCTACACCTTC. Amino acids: CASIPRVGRYGYTF.

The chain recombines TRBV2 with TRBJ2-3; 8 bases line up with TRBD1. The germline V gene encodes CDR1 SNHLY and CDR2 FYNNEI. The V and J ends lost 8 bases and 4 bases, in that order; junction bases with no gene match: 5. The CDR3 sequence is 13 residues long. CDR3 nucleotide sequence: TGTGCCAGCGAGCCACAGGGGGCAGATACGCAGTATTTT. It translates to CASEPQGADTQYF.